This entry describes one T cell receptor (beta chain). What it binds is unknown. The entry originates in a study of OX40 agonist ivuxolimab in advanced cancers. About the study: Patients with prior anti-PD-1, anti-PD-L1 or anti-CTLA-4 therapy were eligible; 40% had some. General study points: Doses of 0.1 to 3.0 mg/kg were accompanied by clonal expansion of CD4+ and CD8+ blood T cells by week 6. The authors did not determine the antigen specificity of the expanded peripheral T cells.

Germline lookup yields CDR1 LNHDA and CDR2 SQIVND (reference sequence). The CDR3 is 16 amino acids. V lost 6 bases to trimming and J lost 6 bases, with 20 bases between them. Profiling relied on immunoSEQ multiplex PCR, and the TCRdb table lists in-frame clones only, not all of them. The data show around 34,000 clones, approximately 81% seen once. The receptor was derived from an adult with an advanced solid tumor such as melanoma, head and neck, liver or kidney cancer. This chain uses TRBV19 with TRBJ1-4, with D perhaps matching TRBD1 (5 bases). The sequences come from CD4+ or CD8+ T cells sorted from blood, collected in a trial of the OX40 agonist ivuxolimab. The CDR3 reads CASSPGRGSFDEKLFF. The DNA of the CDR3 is TGTGCCAGTAGCCCGGGTCGGGGGTCCTTTGATGAAAAACTGTTTTTT.